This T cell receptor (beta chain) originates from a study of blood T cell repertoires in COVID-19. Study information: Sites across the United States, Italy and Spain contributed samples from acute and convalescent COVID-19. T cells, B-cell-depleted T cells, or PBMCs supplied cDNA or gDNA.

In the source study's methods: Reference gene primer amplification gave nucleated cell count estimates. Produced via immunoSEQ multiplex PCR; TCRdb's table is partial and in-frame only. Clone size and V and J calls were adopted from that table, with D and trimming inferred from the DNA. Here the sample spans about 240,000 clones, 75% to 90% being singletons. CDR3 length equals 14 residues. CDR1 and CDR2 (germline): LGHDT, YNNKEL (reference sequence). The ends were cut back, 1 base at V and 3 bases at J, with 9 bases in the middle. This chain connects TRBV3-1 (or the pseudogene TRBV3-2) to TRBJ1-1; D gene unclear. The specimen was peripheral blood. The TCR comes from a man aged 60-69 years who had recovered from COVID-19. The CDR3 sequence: CASSQGVSDTEAFF. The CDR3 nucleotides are TGTGCCAGCAGCCAAGGAGTATCCGACACTGAAGCTTTCTTT.